This T cell receptor (beta chain) appears in the sequencing data of a study of Graves' ophthalmopathy and Graves' hyperthyroidism. Overall study results and limits: The blood repertoire also included most expanded thyroid clonotypes above 0.001 frequency. For separating ophthalmopathy from stable hyperthyroidism, a 13-signature model gave 85% to 90% sensitivity and approximately 76% specificity.

Turning to this clonotype: Its antigen is unidentified.

Trimming removed 4 bases from V and 5 bases from J; junction bases left unmatched: 7. The CDR3 contains 15 residues. Germline V lookup: CDR1 MGHDK, CDR2 SYGVNS. It was on clinical symptoms, serum thyroxine, TRAb, thyroid ultrasound and orbital computed tomography that diagnosis relied. The PBMCs had their origin in 7.5 to 10 ml of fresh peripheral blood. RNA transcripts provided the template for amplifying TCR beta CDR3 regions. Following a first-round RT-PCR that used HTBI primers, a second-round multiplex PCR was carried out. TCRdb redid the calling of the multiplex PCR reads with MiXCR, one entry per CDR3 protein. The table records some 170,000 distinct CDR3 sequences, around two fifths of them present only once.

The gene calls are TRBV25-1 and TRBJ2-2, with TRBD1 identical over 7 bases. The source material was peripheral blood. This sequence originates from a man aged 30-40 years with Graves' ophthalmopathy. CDR3 nucleotide sequence: TGTGCCAGCAGTGCTAGGACAGGCGGGACCGGGGAGCTGTTTTTT. Translation gives CASSARTGGTGELFF.